One and the same sample provided the 8 T cell receptor beta chains below, sequenced in a study of blood T cell repertoires in COVID-19. Profiled with immunoSEQ multiplex PCR; TCRdb holds only in-frame clones, not every one. The data contain 470,000 or so clones, around 89% of them seen just once; the ten biggest clones take up roughly 4.3%. The sample consisted of peripheral blood. Source of these receptors: a woman in her 30s with acute or convalescent COVID-19.

The rearrangement links TRBV5-1 to TRBJ2-6; D gene uncertain. V was trimmed by 0 bases and J by 0 bases, leaving 7 bases between them. Germline CDR1 and CDR2: SGHRS and YFSETQ. CDR3 length: 16 residues. DNA of the CDR3: TGCGCCAGCAGCTTGGAAGCCCCCTCTGGGGCCAACGTCCTGACTTTC. Its translation is CASSLEAPSGANVLTF.

The DNA for the CDR3 is TGCAGTGCTAGAGACGCGATAGAAGCTTTCTTT. This encodes CSARDAIEAFF. The chain combines TRBV20-1 with TRBJ1-1; D remains ambiguous. Germline CDR1 and CDR2: DFQATT and SNEGSKA (reference sequence). The V end was cut by 0 bases, the J end by 8 bases, with 7 bases between. This CDR3 is 11 amino acids long.

The V gene is TRBV7-2, the J gene TRBJ1-5; 10 nucleotides align to TRBD1. With V trimmed by 5 bases and J by 6 bases, 4 bases remained unmatched. The V gene's germline CDR1 is SGHTA and CDR2 FQGNSA. This CDR3 has 14 amino acids. CDR3 in DNA: TGTGCCAGCAGCCACGGGACAGGGGTTCAGCCCCAGCATTTT. Amino acids: CASSHGTGVQPQHF. The full variable domain, in which reference TRBV7-2 and TRBJ1-5 provide the parts outside the CDR3, is GAGVSQSPSNKVTEKGKDVELRCDPISGHTALYWYRQSLGQGLEFLIYFQGNSAPDKSGLPSDRFSAERTGGSVSTLTIQRTQQEDSAVYLCASSHGTGVQPQHFGDGTRLSIL.

The rearrangement joins TRBV5-1 to TRBJ2-7; D is possibly TRBD1 (5 bases). The CDR3 runs 14 residues. V dropped 2 bases and J dropped 4 bases, with 13 bases sitting between them. Germline loops: CDR1 SGHRS, CDR2 YFSETQ. CDR3 region: CASSLPTDTYEQYF. The CDR3 DNA reads TGCGCCAGCAGCTTACCTACGGACACTTACGAGCAGTACTTC. Looking up the rest from reference TRBV5-1 and TRBJ2-7 gives the full variable domain: KAGVTQTPRYLIKTRGQQVTLSCSPISGHRSVSWYQQTPGQGLQFLFEYFSETQRNKGNFPGRFSGRQFSNSRSEMNVSTLELGDSALYLCASSLPTDTYEQYFGPGTRLTVT.

The chain employs TRBV5-4 and TRBJ1-4; 7 bases fit TRBD1. Germline V lookup: CDR1 SGHNT, CDR2 YYREEE (reference sequence). The CDR3 spans 14 residues. Trimming removed 0 bases from V and 6 bases from J; junction bases left unmatched: 2. The CDR3 nucleotides are TGTGCCAGCAGCTTGGGACAGGGAGATGAAAAACTGTTTTTT. It translates to CASSLGQGDEKLFF.

The J gene is TRBJ1-4, the V gene TRBV5-6, with TRBD1 matching 9 bases. This CDR3 comprises 15 residues. CDR1 SGHDT and CDR2 YYEEEE come from the germline V gene. Trimming removed 1 base from V and 7 bases from J; junction bases left unmatched: 5. Here the CDR3 reads CASSLLGQGGEKLFF. CDR3 bases: TGTGCCAGCAGCTTGTTGGGACAGGGAGGTGAAAAACTGTTTTTT.

This rearrangement joins TRBV7-6 to TRBJ1-1, with D tentatively TRBD1 (5 bases). The ends were cut back, 3 bases at V and 1 base at J, with 12 bases in the middle. The CDR3 totals 15 residues. Germline CDR1 is SGHVS and CDR2 is FNYEAQ. The CDR3 DNA sequence: TGTGCCAGCAGCTTGGGAAGGGGTCAGAACACTGAAGCTTTCTTT. This encodes CASSLGRGQNTEAFF.

This clone was recorded a few times. This rearrangement joins TRBV7-8 to TRBJ2-1; TRBD2 might be the D (6 bases). CDR1 is SGHVS and CDR2 is FQNEAQ in the germline V gene. V lost 4 bases, J lost 3 bases, and 10 bases lay in between. The length of the CDR3 is 14 residues. The CDR3 loop reads CASSSSGDYNEQFF. In DNA, the CDR3 is TGTGCCAGCAGCTCCTCGGGGGACTACAATGAGCAGTTCTTC.